These 11 T cell receptor beta chains were sequenced from one sample in a study of cytomegalovirus exposure and HLA in healthy donors. The primer mix had 60 Vbeta and 13 Jbeta primers. Data came from immunoSEQ multiplex PCR; TCRdb stores just in-frame clones and leaves some out. The sample includes approximately 240,000 clones, 77% of them seen just once. Sequencing was performed on PBMCs. Receptor source: a woman aged 55-69 years in good health and CMV-seropositive.

The chain couples TRBV2 to TRBJ1-2; possibly TRBD1 for D (6 bases). The CDR3 extends over 14 amino acids. The V end lost 4 bases, the J end lost 2 bases, and 11 bases lay between the germline ends. Germline loops: CDR1 SNHLY, CDR2 FYNNEI. CDR3 DNA: TGTGCCAGCAGTGCTATGGACAGAAACTATGGCTACACCTTC. This encodes CASSAMDRNYGYTF.

The chain combines TRBV5-1 with TRBJ2-7; a possible D gene is TRBD2 (5 bases). CDR3 length equals 14 residues. Germline assignment: CDR1 SGHRS and CDR2 YFSETQ. V was clipped by 4 bases and J by 6 bases, with 17 bases between them. DNA of the CDR3: TGCGCCAGCAGCACCTACTCACGGGGATCCGAGCAGTACTTC. Encoded protein: CASSTYSRGSEQYF.

The gene calls are TRBV6-1 and TRBJ2-3; no definite D call. CDR1 is MNHNS and CDR2 is SASEGT in the germline V gene. This CDR3 is 13 amino acids long. The V and J ends lost 9 bases and 4 bases respectively, with 14 bases between them. Written as DNA, the CDR3 is TGTGCCAGTTCCCGGAGTTCCCCAGATACGCAGTATTTT. Protein: CASSRSSPDTQYF.

The chain combines TRBV11-2 with TRBJ2-3, with 8 nucleotides matching TRBD2. J was trimmed by 7 bases and V by 0 bases; bases with no gene match: 6. The CDR3 contains 15 residues. Germline V CDR1 and CDR2: SGHAT, FQNNGV. The CDR3 region is CASSLDREGYHTQYF. The CDR3 nucleotides are TGTGCCAGCAGCTTAGACCGGGAGGGCTATCATACGCAGTATTTT.

The chain employs TRBV5-6 and TRBJ2-2; 7 nucleotides agree with TRBD1. The germline CDR1 and CDR2 sequences are SGHDT and YYEEEE. Unmatched junction bases numbered 1, after V lost 0 bases and J lost 2 bases. This CDR3 is 15 amino acids long. The CDR3 spells CASSLAGGNTGELFF. CDR3 coding DNA: TGTGCCAGCAGCTTGGCAGGGGGAAACACCGGGGAGCTGTTTTTT.

The V gene is TRBV6-1, the J gene TRBJ1-4, with D possibly TRBD1 on 6 matching bases. This CDR3 has 12 amino acids. Trimming stripped 8 bases from V and 5 bases from J, with 9 bases between. In germline, CDR1 is MNHNS, CDR2 SASEGT. The DNA for the CDR3 is TGTGCCAGCGGGACAAGGAATGAAAAACTGTTTTTT. This sequence encodes CASGTRNEKLFF.

V and J are TRBV30 and TRBJ1-4, with TRBD1 identical over 8 bases. V shed 4 bases, J shed 5 bases, and the junction held 6 bases outside the gene matches. The germline V gene encodes CDR1 GTSNPN and CDR2 SVGIG (reference sequence). CDR3 length: 14 amino acids. The chain's CDR3 is CAWNTQGANEKLFF. CDR3 nucleotides: TGTGCCTGGAATACCCAGGGGGCAAATGAAAAACTGTTTTTT. Drawing the rest from reference TRBV30 and TRBJ1-4, the complete variable domain is SQTIHQWPATLVQPVGSPLSLECTVEGTSNPNLYWYRQAAGRGLQLLFYSVGIGQISSEVPQNLSASRPQDRQFILSSKKLLLSDSGFYLCAWNTQGANEKLFFGSGTQLSVL.

The chain recombines TRBV6-4 with TRBJ2-3, with TRBD1 matching 10 bases. This CDR3 contains 14 residues. V was clipped by 3 bases and J by 4 bases; unmatched bases: 1. Per the germline V gene, CDR1 is MRHNA and CDR2 is SNTAGT. CDR3 sequence: CASSEGQGADTQYF. The CDR3, as DNA: TGTGCCAGCAGTGAAGGACAGGGGGCAGATACGCAGTATTTT.

This clone showed up just once. The chain couples TRBV27 to TRBJ1-6; D call uncertain. Germline V gene sequence: CDR1 MNHEY, CDR2 SMNVEV (reference sequence). The V and J ends lost 5 bases and 8 bases respectively, with 16 bases between them. The CDR3 runs to 15 residues. This chain's CDR3 is CASSAQGPGYSPLHF. The CDR3 nucleotides read TGTGCCAGCAGTGCACAAGGCCCGGGATATTCACCCCTCCACTTT.

The chain combines TRBV7-3 with TRBJ2-5; D is uncertain. Judging by the DNA end, TRBJ2-7 fits better; the J call may be wrong. Germline assignment: CDR1 SGHTA and CDR2 FQGTGA. This CDR3 region has 16 residues. CDR3 sequence (DNA): TGTGCCAGCAGCTTATCAGGCAGACCAAACACCTACGAGCAGTACTTC. This translates into CASSLSGRPNTYEQYF.

The chain has TRBV19 and TRBJ2-1, with TRBD2 matching 8 bases. Unmatched junction bases numbered 12, after V lost 0 bases and J lost 8 bases. The length of the CDR3 is 17 residues. Germline CDR1 and CDR2: LNHDA and SQIVND (reference sequence). CDR3 DNA: TGTGCCAGTAGTATAGATCTGCTAGCGGGCGCTACGGATGAGCAGTTCTTC. This sequence encodes CASSIDLLAGATDEQFF. The complete variable domain, with remaining parts taken from reference TRBV19 and TRBJ2-1, reads DGGITQSPKYLFRKEGQNVTLSCEQNLNHDAMYWYRQDPGQGLRLIYYSQIVNDFQKGDIAEGYSVSREKKESFPLTVTSAQKNPTAFYLCASSIDLLAGATDEQFFGPGTRLTVL.